This TCR beta chain was found in a study of blood T cell repertoires in COVID-19 (dated by TCRdb to about 2020). With regard to the full study: Recovered participants in ImmuneRACE Cohort 3 were defined by two consecutive negative NP/OP PCR tests, clearance by a healthcare professional, or resolution of symptoms. Samples covering the acute and convalescent phases of COVID-19 were provided by collaborators in the United States, Italy and Spain. Where HLA class I and class II types were available, the types were taken from metadata supplied by the sample provider, not from assay-based typing. The dataset comprised deeply sampled blood TCRbeta repertoires from subjects exposed to, actively infected with, or recovered from COVID-19. The repertoires were released in a freely available public database intended as a resource for research on the immune response to SARS-CoV-2. Sample metadata almost always included a de-identified subject ID, COVID-19 status, age in years and sex. The prospective study material was composed of cDNA or gDNA derived from T cells, B-cell-depleted T cells, or PBMCs. Samples were obtained from the ongoing ImmuneRACE study (first 160 participants) and from approximately 1,200 subjects provided by 6 global collaborators. Overall results and qualifications from the work: The quantity of clinical and demographic metadata differed by source and by participant and was supplied without curation.

From the cysteine through the phenylalanine, the CDR3 covers 12 amino acids. Just CDR3 DNA is preserved here, 36 bases in frame from base 1. V loses 1 base, J loses 5 bases, and the germline ends lie 5 bases apart. From a lookup of the germline V gene (reference sequence), CDR1 and CDR2 are LGHDT and YNNKEL. As regards this clone: The antigen it binds to is not known. Per-base qualities were not stored, and no clone one base away is much larger.

The immunoSEQ Assay, a bias-controlled multiplex PCR, was used to amplify TCRbeta CDR3 regions from genomic DNA. Per the original workflow: The number of nucleated cells in each sample was estimated from the amplification of reference gene primers within the assay. To quantify the absolute abundance of each unique TCRbeta CDR3 rearrangement, sequence reads were collapsed and filtered. For each sample, productive Simpson clonality was calculated as the square root of Simpson's diversity index over productive rearrangements. The source is immuneACCESS, and TCRdb retained only in-frame sequences with V and J called. Part of the clones is not carried over; for the studies checked, unresolved V genes explain less than half of this, and the remainder is unexplained. From that table come the V and J calls and clone size; the DNA was used to work out D and trimming. This sample comprises over 150,000 clones, around 80% of them detected only once. Roughly 19% of the sample belongs to the ten largest clones.

Enrolling through a virtual design, the prospective study's participants ranged in age from roughly 18 to 95 years and lived across more than 20 United States geographic areas. Cohort assignment in the prospective study relied on participant-reported clinical history from a screening survey and a study questionnaire. In the prospective study, mobile phlebotomists collected whole blood, serum and a nasopharyngeal or oropharyngeal swab from each participant. Participants in the prospective study had the option to provide additional blood draws and questionnaires over an approximately two-month period. Blood samples from the prospective study were shipped frozen or at room temperature prior to DNA extraction.

The sequenced sample consisted of PBMCs or T cells enriched from blood (not recorded which). In this chain, TRBV3-1 (or the pseudogene TRBV3-2) is recombined with TRBJ2-5; no confident D gene assignment can be made. This TCR derives from a woman in her sixties or seventies in a cohort exposed to, infected with or recovered from COVID-19 (not recorded which). The DNA reads as follows: TGTGCCAGCAGCCAAGTTCTTGAGACCCAGTACTTC. It translates as CASSQVLETQYF.